The TCR beta chain under discussion was sequenced for a study of T cell repertoires in cytomegalovirus infection. Turning to the study itself: Matching HLA type, along with CMV infection, was indicated by public TCR beta signatures.

TCRdb ran MiXCR on the reads and lists one entry per CDR3 protein. This table holds 200,000 to 250,000 distinct CDR3 sequences, roughly 12% found once. Study-level findings and limits: Identification of carriers of CMV plus the relevant HLA was achieved through cumulative public TCR beta family frequency. HLA-C-restricted TCR beta clonotypes specific for CMV led the ex vivo response.

The CDR3 extends over 12 amino acids. The V and J ends lost 5 bases and 9 bases respectively, with 12 bases between them. In germline, CDR1 is SGHAT, CDR2 FQNNGV. This clonotype was seen at least ten times. What it binds is not known. Sequenced input: PBMCs. The clonotype comes from a human donor in good health (CMV status not recorded). Some clones in this sample may be carry-over from other donors' samples. The V and J genes are TRBV11-2 and TRBJ2-3, with TRBD2 as a possible D gene (6 bases). The CDR3 reads CASSPTGGTQYF. The CDR3 DNA is TGTGCCAGCAGCCCTACAGGAGGGACGCAGTATTTT.